This T cell receptor (beta chain) comes out of a study of response to subunit inactivated influenza vaccine. Whole-study findings and limits: Authors suggested that a seasonal influenza vaccination recruits few new T cells each time.

TCRdb passed the RT-PCR reads through MiXCR, listing each CDR3 protein once. The data contain about 500,000 distinct CDR3 sequences, 6% to 9% of them singletons. J lost 6 bases, V lost 3 bases, and 11 bases had no gene match. Germline loops: CDR1 DFQATT, CDR2 SNEGSKA (reference sequence). CDR3 length equals 14 residues. Concerning this clonotype itself: Its cognate antigen is unknown.

This TCR derives from a man between 50 and 75 years old who received an inactivated influenza vaccine. Specimen: PBMCs from blood, collected about 24 months after vaccination. The gene calls are TRBV20-1 and TRBJ2-7; 7 nucleotides line up with TRBD2. CDR3 in amino acids: CSAREGGSHLEQYF. The CDR3 DNA sequence: TGCAGTGCTAGGGAGGGCGGGAGCCATCTCGAGCAGTACTTC.